Below are 5 T cell receptor beta chains sequenced from a single sample in a study of response to subunit inactivated influenza vaccine. TCRdb reanalysed the RT-PCR reads using MiXCR and keeps one entry per CDR3 protein. The sample includes about 540,000 distinct CDR3 sequences, roughly 25% of them seen just once. This sample also belongs to another study, concerning T cells expressing NK-cell markers. That paper adds: Researchers built TCR beta cDNA using 5'RACE template switching with UMIs.

The input for sequencing was CD4+ T cells sorted from PBMCs, taken 12 days after vaccination. All receptors come from a man aged 45-65 years who received an inactivated influenza vaccine.

This clonotype was detected a few times. The chain carries TRBV20-1 and TRBJ2-1; possible D gene TRBD2, 7 bases. This CDR3 spans 15 amino acids. Germline V gives CDR1 DFQATT, CDR2 SNEGSKA (reference sequence). The ends were cut back, 2 bases at V and 8 bases at J, with 19 bases in the middle. CDR3 residues: CSARRPGGLGDEQFF. CDR3 sequence (DNA): TGCAGTGCTAGAAGACCCGGGGGGCTGGGCGATGAGCAGTTCTTC.

This clonotype was recorded a few times. The chain couples TRBV6-2 or TRBV6-3 to TRBJ2-1, with a weak D call TRBD1 (6 bases). The CDR3 totals 14 residues. In germline, CDR1 is MNHEY, CDR2 SVGEGT. Trimming cost V 7 bases and J 6 bases, with 16 bases left between them. CDR3 region: CASNPTGFSNEQFF. CDR3 sequence (DNA): TGTGCCAGCAATCCAACAGGGTTCTCCAATGAGCAGTTCTTC.

The V call is TRBV9, the J call TRBJ2-1; 11 bases align to TRBD2. Trimming took 4 bases from V and 8 from J; bases not matched to a gene: 11. Germline CDR1 reads SGDLS; CDR2 reads YYNGEE. The CDR3 totals 16 residues. In DNA form, the CDR3 reads TGTGCCAGCAGCTCCGGGGGACTAGCGGAGGGGGATGAGCAGTTCTTC. Translated, it gives CASSSGGLAEGDEQFF.

This clonotype was seen only a few times. The chain uses TRBV20-1 and TRBJ2-7, with 10 bases lining up with TRBD1. Looked up from germline, CDR1 is DFQATT and CDR2 is SNEGSKA (reference sequence). The CDR3 loop spans 12 amino acids. With V trimmed by 6 bases and J by 5 bases, 4 bases remained unmatched. The CDR3 bases are TGCAGTGCCATGACAGGGGGCCACGAGCAGTACTTC. It yields the protein CSAMTGGHEQYF.

The J gene is TRBJ1-4, the V gene TRBV7-2, with 11 nucleotides matching TRBD1. From germline, CDR1 is SGHTA and CDR2 FQGNSA. V shed 3 bases and J 7 bases; nucleotides not matched to a gene: 4. The CDR3 contains 15 residues. Here the CDR3 reads CASSLRTGGREKLFF. CDR3 sequence (DNA): TGTGCCAGCAGCTTGAGGACAGGGGGCCGTGAAAAACTGTTTTTT.